This T cell receptor beta chain was obtained from a study of control samples from healthy donors and cancer patients. This CDR3 has 12 residues. CDR1 MNHEY and CDR2 SMNVEV come from the germline V gene (reference sequence). V was clipped by 8 bases and J by 3 bases, with 9 bases between them. Data came from immunoSEQ multiplex PCR; TCRdb stores just in-frame clones and leaves some out. The sample has 100,000 to 130,000 clones; approximately 82% are singletons. This sequence originates from a man aged 18 to 29 in good health. The specimen sequenced was blood. The gene calls are TRBV27 and TRBJ2-3; possible D gene TRBD2, 6 bases. The DNA for the CDR3 is TGTGCCAGCGGGGGGTGGACAGATACGCAGTATTTT. Translated: CASGGWTDTQYF.